This T cell receptor (beta chain) was recovered during a study of cytotoxic CD8 clonotypes in ibrutinib-treated CLL. Whole-study context: The taking of response samples occurred after a median about 12 months of treatment, with a range of 6 to 36. Findings and caveats of the study: Public clonotypes were uncommon and contracted or stayed stable on treatment. Sustained-remission patients were sampled at one set of times and progressing patients at different ones.

This clone has only one observation. Its antigen is unidentified. Assay used: immunoSEQ multiplex PCR; TCRdb lists only in-frame clones, some missing. The repertoire holds about 68,000 clones, 68% seen once, with 4.5% to 6% in the top ten. This CDR3 has 15 residues. The germline V and J ends were trimmed by 6 bases and 5 bases, with 16 bases remaining between them. Germline CDR1 MRHNA, CDR2 SNTAGT. This chain joins TRBV6-4 and TRBJ2-2; TRBD2 is a possible D gene (5 bases). The sample in question was PBMCs, obtained after 12 months of ibrutinib treatment. This sequence was found in a human donor with chronic lymphocytic leukemia. CDR3 nucleotide sequence: TGTGCCAGCAGCCTCGGTCAAAGAGGGACCGGGGAGCTGTTTTTT. It translates to CASSLGQRGTGELFF.